Presented here are 16 T cell receptor beta chains from one specimen sequenced in a study of cytomegalovirus exposure and HLA in healthy donors. TCRdb's table, derived via immunoSEQ multiplex PCR, lists solely in-frame clones and lacks some. This table has around 250,000 clones, 90% appearing once. Sequenced material: PBMCs. These receptors all come from a young woman in good health and CMV-seronegative.

About this clone: A read error may account for a junction end that differs from germline. The J gene is TRBJ2-2, the V gene TRBV5-1; perhaps D is TRBD1 or TRBD2 (6 bases each). The CDR3 has 14 residues. CDR1 is SGHRS, CDR2 YFSETQ, per germline. Written as DNA, the CDR3 is TGCGCCAGCAGTTTGGGGGGCGATGCCGGGGAGCTGTTTTTT. It specifies CASSLGGDAGELFF.

The rearrangement uses TRBV7-8 and TRBJ1-2; D unresolved. The CDR3 spans 13 residues. V shed 4 bases and J shed 8 bases, with 14 bases lying between them. Germline V gene data show CDR1 as SGHVS and CDR2 as FQNEAQ. DNA for the CDR3: TGTGCCAGCAGCTATTTAAGGGAGGGCGGCTACACCTTC. It specifies CASSYLREGGYTF.

V usage is TRBV9 and J usage is TRBJ2-6, with TRBD1 as a possible D gene (5 bases). The CDR3 length is 19 residues. The V end lost 0 bases, the J end lost 1 base, and 17 bases lay between the germline ends. Germline V lookup: CDR1 SGDLS, CDR2 YYNGEE. This CDR3 reads CASSVGSQGTDSGANVLTF. The CDR3 nucleotides read TGTGCCAGCAGCGTAGGGAGCCAGGGAACTGATTCTGGGGCCAACGTCCTGACTTTC.

V gene TRBV6-1 combines with J gene TRBJ1-1; possible D gene TRBD1, 5 bases. The CDR3 is 15 residues long. V shed 8 bases and J shed 3 bases, with 19 bases lying between them. The V gene's germline CDR1 is MNHNS and CDR2 SASEGT. The DNA of the CDR3 is TGTGCCAGCCACCCCGAAACAGGCTTCTACACTGAAGCTTTCTTT. Protein sequence: CASHPETGFYTEAFF.

The J gene is TRBJ2-1, the V gene TRBV19; D is unclear. Trimming pared 7 bases from V and 7 bases from J, leaving 11 bases between. Germline CDR1 and CDR2: LNHDA and SQIVND (reference sequence). The CDR3 is made up of 12 amino acids. CDR3 sequence reads: CASNYSPNEQFF. CDR3 sequence (DNA): TGTGCCAGTAACTACTCTCCAAATGAGCAGTTCTTC.

This chain uses TRBV19 with TRBJ1-2, with D unresolved. This CDR3 comprises 13 residues. The germline V gene encodes CDR1 LNHDA and CDR2 SQIVND (reference sequence). V was clipped by 2 bases and J by 3 bases, with 7 bases between them. CDR3 DNA: TGTGCCAGTAGTATACGCGGCGACTATGGCTACACCTTC. Protein product: CASSIRGDYGYTF.

This chain uses TRBV5-4 with TRBJ2-5; D unresolved. V shed 3 bases and J shed 2 bases, with 2 bases lying between them. The length of the CDR3 is 11 residues. Germline-derived CDR1 and CDR2 are SGHNT and YYREEE (reference sequence). CDR3 region: CASSSQETQYF. CDR3 in DNA: TGTGCCAGCAGCTCACAAGAGACCCAGTACTTC.

The rearrangement links TRBV18 to TRBJ1-2, with D tentatively TRBD1 (6 bases). The CDR3 length is 13 residues. V lost 3 bases and J 7 bases, leaving 12 bases between the germline ends. Germline CDR1 is KGHSH and CDR2 is LQKENI. The CDR3 bases are TGTGCCAGCTCACCGACTGCAGGGGTTGGCTACACCTTC. Translating gives CASSPTAGVGYTF.

The chain uses TRBV7-2 and TRBJ2-3; the match to TRBD2 covers 10 bases. The CDR3 covers 15 residues. CDR1 and CDR2 (germline): SGHTA, FQGNSA. Germline trimming cut 5 bases from V and 6 bases from J; bases unmatched to any gene: 8. CDR3 DNA: TGTGCCAGCAGCCCAAGACTAGCGGGCTCGGATACGCAGTATTTT. Protein: CASSPRLAGSDTQYF.

The chain carries TRBV2 and TRBJ1-1; D perhaps matches TRBD1 (5 bases). Trimming shortened V by 6 bases and J by 5 bases, and 19 bases separated the two germline ends. This CDR3 has 15 amino acids. Germline values: CDR1 SNHLY, CDR2 FYNNEI. The CDR3: CASRENRNLQTEAFF. Written as DNA, the CDR3 is TGTGCCAGCAGAGAAAACAGGAACCTACAAACTGAAGCTTTCTTT. The full variable domain, with the rest looked up from reference TRBV2 and TRBJ1-1, is EPEVTQTPSHQVTQMGQEVILRCVPISNHLYFYWYRQILGQKVEFLVSFYNNEISEKSEIFDDQFSVERPDGSNFTLKIRSTKLEDSAMYFCASRENRNLQTEAFFGQGTRLTVV.

The chain combines TRBV27 with TRBJ2-3; D is undetermined. V dropped 8 bases and J dropped 4 bases, with 16 bases sitting between them. Germline CDR1 reads MNHEY; CDR2 reads SMNVEV (reference sequence). The CDR3 is made up of 14 amino acids. For the CDR3, the DNA is TGTGCCAGCCCCCGGTTGATGAGGCCAGATACGCAGTATTTT. This sequence encodes CASPRLMRPDTQYF.

The chain carries TRBV6-1 and TRBJ2-1, with a weak D call TRBD1 (5 bases). Germline values: CDR1 MNHNS, CDR2 SASEGT. The V gene lost 4 bases and the J gene lost 7 bases, with 8 bases spanning the gap. This CDR3 contains 12 residues. The CDR3 DNA sequence: TGTGCCAGCAGTGCTCAGGGAAATGAGCAGTTCTTC. Its translation is CASSAQGNEQFF.

The chain carries TRBV28 and TRBJ1-4; D may be TRBD1 (5 bases). Between the trimmed V and J ends, which lost 6 bases and 5 bases, there was a span of 13 bases. The CDR3 has 14 residues. Looked up from germline, CDR1 is MDHEN and CDR2 is SYDVKM. The CDR3 is CASSPWGGNEKLFF. The CDR3 DNA reads as TGTGCCAGCAGCCCTTGGGGGGGAAATGAAAAACTGTTTTTT.

The CDR3 bases are TGCGCCAGCAGTGAGTCGCAGGGTGGCGGGGAGCTGTTTTTT. As protein: CASSESQGGGELFF. The chain carries TRBV10-2 and TRBJ2-2; maybe TRBD1 (5 bases). Deletions cut 0 bases from V and 7 bases from J, with 9 bases between. CDR3 length equals 14 residues. The germline gives CDR1 WSHSY, CDR2 SAAADI.

The chain combines TRBV10-3 with TRBJ2-6; D might be TRBD2 (6 bases). V was clipped by 8 bases and J by 0 bases, with 17 bases between them. Germline CDR1 and CDR2: ENHRY and SYGVKD. The CDR3 length is 17 residues. The CDR3 nucleotides are TGTGCCATCGCGGGATTCGAGGACTCCTCTGGGGCCAACGTCCTGACTTTC. It specifies CAIAGFEDSSGANVLTF.

This sequence joins TRBV7-2 and TRBJ1-6, with D hard to call. Germline CDR1 SGHTA, CDR2 FQGNSA. The CDR3 loop spans 17 amino acids. Trimming left V 1 base short and J 0 bases short, with 10 bases between. CDR3 residues: CASSLVRESSYNSPLHF. The CDR3 DNA sequence: TGTGCCAGCAGCTTAGTGCGGGAGAGCTCCTATAATTCACCCCTCCACTTT.